The next 27 T cell receptor beta chains were all read from a single sample in a study of T cell clonality in common variable immunodeficiency. Method: immunoSEQ multiplex PCR; TCRdb's copy keeps in-frame clones and lacks some. The sample yields about 43,000 clones, without any singletons. The sequencing sample was made of peripheral blood mononuclear cells. These TCRs come from a person between 18 and 69 years old in good health.

Turning to this clone: The sequenced fragment ends 3 residues before the CDR3 boundary, so the rest is inferred from the germline J gene. The V gene is TRBV30, the J gene TRBJ2-3, with 9 bases aligning to TRBD2. The CDR3 has 14 amino acids. Germline V gene data show CDR1 as GTSNPN and CDR2 as SVGIG (reference sequence). The CDR3: CAWSAAGGDQPQYF. The part of the CDR3 DNA that was read is TGTGCCTGGAGTGCCGCGGGGGGGGATCAGCCG. The full variable domain, its missing parts supplied by reference TRBV30 and TRBJ2-3, is SQTIHQWPATLVQPVGSPLSLECTVEGTSNPNLYWYRQAAGRGLQLLFYSVGIGQISSEVPQNLSASRPQDRQFILSSKKLLLSDSGFYLCAWSAAGGDQPQYFGPGTRLTVL.

This clone was picked up many times. From the germline J gene comes the end of the CDR3, since the read stops 3 residues before it. The genes are TRBV5-1 and TRBJ2-3, with D perhaps TRBD1 (5 bases). The germline gives CDR1 SGHRS, CDR2 YFSETQ. The CDR3 length is 14 residues. Trimming took off 1 base at V and 6 bases at J, with 12 bases between the two ends. The CDR3 reads CASSLWGVGDTQYF. The sequenced part of the CDR3 DNA is TGCGCCAGCAGCTTGTGGGGCGTTGGGGATACG.

In this sample, this clone turned up many times. From the germline J gene comes the end of the CDR3, since the read stops 3 residues before it. The V call is TRBV20-1, the J call TRBJ2-7; D perhaps matches TRBD2 (6 bases). The CDR3 sequence is 13 residues long. Germline CDR1 reads DFQATT; CDR2 reads SNEGSKA (reference sequence). V lost 3 bases and J lost 0, with 9 bases in between. The sequenced CDR3 bases are TGCAGTGCTAGCCTTAGCGGCTCCTACGAG. As protein: CSASLSGSYE. The complete CDR3 sequence is CSASLSGSYEQYF.

This clone was seen many times. The CDR3 end lies 3 residues beyond the end of the read and is filled in from the germline J gene. The rearrangement uses TRBV24-1 and TRBJ2-2; 8 bases align to TRBD2. V was clipped by 9 bases and J by 6 bases; unmatched bases: 8. Germline V gives CDR1 KGHDR, CDR2 SFDVKD. There are 14 residues in the CDR3. The sequenced part of the CDR3 DNA is TGTGCCACCGGAGACTCAGCGGGGGCCGGGGAG. Amino acid sequence: CATGDSAGAGE. Given in full, the CDR3 is CATGDSAGAGELFF.

This clone was counted many times. Sequencing ends 3 residues short of the CDR3 end; the germline J gene provides the rest. V is TRBV7-8 and J is TRBJ1-5; 8 bases are shared with TRBD1. Germline-derived CDR1 and CDR2 are SGHVS and FQNEAQ. The CDR3 length is 18 residues. The V segment lost 4 bases and the J segment 2 bases; nucleotides outside the gene matches: 13. The sequenced part of the CDR3 DNA is TGTGCCAGCAGCTCCCTTTTGACAGGGGATCGGGGCAATCAGCCC. Protein sequence: CASSSLLTGDRGNQP. The whole CDR3 sequence is CASSSLLTGDRGNQPQHF. The whole variable domain, filled in from reference TRBV7-8 and TRBJ1-5, reads GAGVSQSPRYKVAKRGQDVALRCDPISGHVSLFWYQQALGQGPEFLTYFQNEAQLDKSGLPSDRFFAERPEGSVSTLKIQRTQQEDSAVYLCASSSLLTGDRGNQPQHFGDGTRLSIL.

This clone was seen repeatedly, ten times or more. The read halts 3 residues ahead of the CDR3 end, with the missing end drawn from the germline J gene. V is TRBV5-5 and J is TRBJ2-3, with D maybe TRBD1 (5 bases). CDR3 size: 14 residues. V lost 4 bases, J lost 4 bases, and 13 bases lay in between. The germline V gene encodes CDR1 SGHKS and CDR2 YYEKEE (reference sequence). Partial CDR3 DNA: TGTGCCAGCAGCCTTCAGCAGGGCCCAGATACG. This sequence encodes CASSLQQGPDT. The whole CDR3 region reads CASSLQQGPDTQYF.

The sample holds a few counts of this clone. Coverage ceases 3 residues before the CDR3 finishes, and the germline J gene fills in the end. The V call is TRBV19, the J call TRBJ1-5; 9 nucleotides line up with TRBD1. This CDR3 has 13 residues. J was trimmed by 5 bases and V by 9 bases; bases with no gene match: 5. Germline V gene data show CDR1 as LNHDA and CDR2 as SQIVND (reference sequence). Partial CDR3 DNA: TGTGCCAGCAGACAGGGGGGTGATCAGCCC. Translation gives CASRQGGDQP. The full CDR3 sequence reads CASRQGGDQPQHF.

Many counts were recorded for this clone. The CDR3 end is not reached by the read, which stops 3 residues before it; the germline J gene fills it in. The V gene is TRBV16, the J gene TRBJ1-1; D ambiguous. V dropped 0 bases and J dropped 6 bases, with 8 bases sitting between them. The CDR3 extends over 13 amino acids. Per germline, CDR1 KGHSY and CDR2 FQNENV. Here the CDR3 reads CASSQSIGPEAFF. Incomplete CDR3 DNA: TGTGCCAGCAGCCAATCGATTGGGCCTGAA.

This clone has ten or more counts. The CDR3 end is not reached by the read, which stops 3 residues before it; the germline J gene fills it in. The J gene is TRBJ1-6, the V gene TRBV5-3, with 8 positions matching TRBD1. TRBV5-3 is given ORF status, its function remaining uncertain. The CDR3 totals 16 residues. With 4 bases clipped from V and 5 bases from J, the junction kept 8 bases outside the gene matches. Partial CDR3 DNA: TGTGCCAGAAGCACCTACCTCAGGGGGCATAATTCACCC. It specifies CARSTYLRGHNSP. The whole CDR3 sequence is CARSTYLRGHNSPLHF.

This clone was detected ten times or more. Sequencing ends 3 residues short of the CDR3 end; the germline J gene provides the rest. The rearrangement links TRBV7-9 to TRBJ2-4; D is uncertain. The length of the CDR3 is 14 residues. V shed 5 bases and J shed 2 bases, with 10 bases lying between them. Germline values: CDR1 SEHNR, CDR2 FQNEAQ (reference sequence). The CDR3 sequence is CASSRVDSKNIQYF. CDR3 DNA (partial): TGTGCCAGCAGCCGAGTAGATTCCAAAAACATT. The full variable domain, completed using reference TRBV7-9 and TRBJ2-4, is DTGVSQNPRHKITKRGQNVTFRCDPISEHNRLYWYRQTLGQGPEFLTYFQNEAQLEKSRLLSDRFSAERPKGSFSTLEIQRTEQGDSAMYLCASSRVDSKNIQYFGAGTRLSVL.

This clone was picked up many times. The CDR3 end lies 3 residues beyond the end of the read and is filled in from the germline J gene. The V and J genes are TRBV20-1 and TRBJ2-3, with TRBD2 matching over 8 bases. Germline V CDR1 and CDR2: DFQATT, SNEGSKA (reference sequence). The length of the CDR3 is 18 residues. The CDR3 reads CSARVPTIFRGGTPTQYF. CDR3 DNA (partial): TGCAGTGCTAGAGTCCCAACAATTTTTCGGGGGGGGACCCCCACG.

This clone was found many times. The read terminates 3 residues ahead of where the CDR3 ends, so the germline J gene completes it. The V gene is TRBV19, the J gene TRBJ1-4, with D possibly TRBD1 on 5 matching bases. The CDR3 spans 14 residues. Per the germline V gene, CDR1 is LNHDA and CDR2 is SQIVND (reference sequence). V was pared by 1 base and J by 8 bases, with 11 bases between. The CDR3 loop reads CASSIGPAGEKLFF. CDR3 DNA, as far as it was read: TGTGCCAGTAGTATAGGCCCGGCAGGGGAAAAA. Full variable domain (rest looked up from reference TRBV19 and TRBJ1-4): DGGITQSPKYLFRKEGQNVTLSCEQNLNHDAMYWYRQDPGQGLRLIYYSQIVNDFQKGDIAEGYSVSREKKESFPLTVTSAQKNPTAFYLCASSIGPAGEKLFFGSGTQLSVL.

This clone was found many times. The read halts 3 residues ahead of the CDR3 end, with the missing end drawn from the germline J gene. The chain joins TRBV5-1 to TRBJ1-2, with TRBD1 matching 10 bases. There are 13 residues in the CDR3. CDR1 and CDR2 (germline): SGHRS, YFSETQ. The CDR3 is CASSPGTGEGYTF. Partial CDR3 DNA: TGCGCCAGCAGCCCTGGGACAGGGGAAGGC.

This clone has ten or more counts. The read is 3 residues too short to cover the CDR3 end, so that end is filled in from the germline J gene. The chain links TRBV12-3 or TRBV12-4 to TRBJ1-2, with D perhaps matching TRBD1 (5 bases). Trimming took 6 bases from V and 7 from J, leaving 15 bases between them. This CDR3 has 13 residues. The chain's CDR3 is CASSFRVQGGYTF. CDR3 bases read: TGTGCCAGCAGCTTCAGGGTTCAGGGTGGC.

This clone was recorded at least ten times. The missing CDR3 end, 3 residues past where the read stops, is filled in from the germline J gene. The rearrangement joins TRBV12-3 or TRBV12-4 to TRBJ2-1, with D perhaps being TRBD1 or TRBD2 (5 bases each). V was cut by 5 bases and J by 0 bases, with 20 bases left in between. This CDR3 contains 18 residues. The sequenced CDR3 bases are TGTGCCAGCAGTCCCGAGGGGTTTGCCCGCAGCTCCTACAATGAG. Translating gives CASSPEGFARSSYNE. The whole CDR3 is CASSPEGFARSSYNEQFF.

This clone was counted many times. CDR3 DNA, as far as it was read: TGTGCCAGCAGTTACCCACAGCTTAACTATGGC. Amino acid sequence: CASSYPQLNYG. The whole CDR3 is CASSYPQLNYGYTF. The V gene is TRBV6-2 or TRBV6-3, the J gene TRBJ1-2; D is unclear. The read is 3 residues too short to cover the CDR3 end, so that end is filled in from the germline J gene. V gave up 2 bases and J gave up 1 base, with 8 bases separating them. Per germline, CDR1 MNHEY and CDR2 SVGEGT. There are 14 residues in the CDR3.

This clone was seen repeatedly, ten times or more. The read stops 3 residues short of the end of the CDR3; the missing end is completed from the germline J gene. The J gene is TRBJ2-3, the V gene TRBV18; 12 bases fit TRBD2. Germline loops: CDR1 KGHSH, CDR2 LQKENI. The CDR3 has 17 amino acids. Trimming cost V 3 bases and J 1 base; bases outside gene matches: 5. The sequenced part of the CDR3 DNA is TGTGCCAGCTCACCCCGGACTAGCGGGACGGGCACAGATACG. This sequence encodes CASSPRTSGTGTDT. Given in full, the CDR3 is CASSPRTSGTGTDTQYF.

This clone was picked up many times. The read stops 3 residues short of the end of the CDR3; the missing end is completed from the germline J gene. This chain joins TRBV18 and TRBJ2-2, with D possibly matching TRBD2 (7 bases). The CDR3 consists of 16 residues. V shed 6 bases and J shed 1 base, with 15 bases lying between them. In germline, CDR1 is KGHSH, CDR2 LQKENI. The sequenced CDR3 bases are TGTGCCAGCTCTATTCTCGGGGGGCTGAACACCGGGGAG. This codes for CASSILGGLNTGE. From start to end, the CDR3 is CASSILGGLNTGELFF.

This clone was seen repeatedly, ten times or more. Read data end 3 residues before the CDR3 end; the end is taken from the germline J gene. This chain joins TRBV18 and TRBJ1-1; TRBD1 aligns across 10 bases. Germline V gene sequence: CDR1 KGHSH, CDR2 LQKENI. CDR3 size: 12 residues. The CDR3 region is CASSPDRGGAFF. The covered CDR3 bases are TGTGCCAGCTCACCGGACAGGGGGGGG.

Many counts were recorded for this clone. The CDR3 end lies 3 residues beyond the end of the read and is filled in from the germline J gene. This chain uses TRBV6-1 with TRBJ1-3; D gene ambiguous. Germline values: CDR1 MNHNS, CDR2 SASEGT. V was pared by 2 bases and J by 5 bases, with 16 bases between. The CDR3 spans 16 residues. The chain's CDR3 is CASSENRPDRRNTIYF. The CDR3 DNA, read in part, is TGTGCCAGCAGTGAAAACAGACCGGATAGGAGAAACACC.

The table lists this clone with many counts. The sequence runs out 3 residues before the end of the CDR3; the remainder is reconstructed from the germline J gene. This chain connects TRBV6-2 or TRBV6-3 to TRBJ1-2; D not resolved. The CDR3 totals 14 residues. The V gene's germline CDR1 is MNHEY and CDR2 SVGEGT. V dropped 2 bases and J dropped 4 bases, with 11 bases sitting between them. CDR3 DNA, as far as it was read: TGTGCCAGCAGTTACGAGGGCCCATCCTATGGC. This translates into CASSYEGPSYG. The CDR3 in its entirety is CASSYEGPSYGYTF.

This clone was seen repeatedly, ten times or more. The CDR3 end falls 3 residues outside the read, so it is completed with the germline J gene. The rearrangement links TRBV5-1 to TRBJ1-2, with 7 bases fitting TRBD1. Trimming took 0 bases from V and 4 from J; bases not matched to a gene: 6. Looked up from germline, CDR1 is SGHRS and CDR2 is YFSETQ. The CDR3 runs 15 residues. The CDR3 loop reads CASSLEATGTYGYTF. The sequenced CDR3 bases are TGCGCCAGCAGCTTGGAGGCGACAGGGACCTATGGC.

This clone was observed many times. From the germline J gene comes the end of the CDR3, since the read stops 3 residues before it. The J gene is TRBJ2-1, the V gene TRBV6-4, with D possibly TRBD1 on 6 matching bases. CDR3 size: 14 residues. V dropped 0 bases and J dropped 3 bases, with 6 bases sitting between them. The germline V gene has CDR1 MRHNA and CDR2 SNTAGT. The CDR3: CASSDSGGYNEQFF. The CDR3 bases that were read are TGTGCCAGCAGTGACTCAGGGGGCTACAATGAG.

This clone was observed at least ten times. The CDR3 is cut off 3 residues early in the read; its end comes from the germline J gene. J is TRBJ1-2 and V is TRBV19; D is possibly TRBD1 (5 bases). The CDR3 has 13 amino acids. V was cut by 9 bases and J by 7 bases, with 18 bases left in between. Germline V lookup: CDR1 LNHDA, CDR2 SQIVND (reference sequence). Partial CDR3 DNA: TGTGCCAGCCGTACAGGCCCCACTACTGGC. It encodes CASRTGPTTG. From start to end, the CDR3 is CASRTGPTTGYTF.

In its sample, this clone was seen many times. The read falls 3 residues short of the CDR3 end, and the missing part is taken from the germline J gene. The rearrangement joins TRBV20-1 to TRBJ2-3, with 12 bases aligning to TRBD2. V dropped 5 bases and J dropped 6; count of bases not matched to a gene: 12. Germline loops: CDR1 DFQATT, CDR2 SNEGSKA (reference sequence). The CDR3 consists of 16 residues. Incomplete CDR3 DNA: TGCAGTGCTGACGGACTAGCGGGGACGGTCTTGGATACG. Translating gives CSADGLAGTVLDT. The entire CDR3 protein is CSADGLAGTVLDTQYF.

This clone was found many times. Sequencing ends 3 residues short of the CDR3 end; the germline J gene provides the rest. The V gene is TRBV28, the J gene TRBJ2-6, with 7 bases identical to TRBD2. Germline V lookup: CDR1 MDHEN, CDR2 SYDVKM. The CDR3 length is 16 residues. V lost 4 bases and J lost 4; bases outside the gene matches: 7. Here the CDR3 reads CASSSELAAGANVLTF. The sequenced part of the CDR3 DNA is TGTGCCAGCAGTTCAGAGCTAGCGGCAGGGGCCAACGTC.

This clone showed up many times. The CDR3 is cut off 3 residues early in the read; its end comes from the germline J gene. The chain carries TRBV29-1 and TRBJ2-5, with TRBD2 matching over 7 bases. This CDR3 comprises 13 residues. V lost 8 bases, J lost 5 bases, and 11 bases stayed unmatched. Germline V lookup: CDR1 SQVTM, CDR2 ANQGSEA. The CDR3 spells CSTGEGLGETQYF. CDR3 DNA, as far as it was read: TGCAGCACTGGGGAGGGGTTGGGCGAGACC.